The clone carrying this T cell receptor (beta chain) was observed many times. What it recognizes is unknown. Trimming pared 2 bases from V and 11 bases from J, leaving 14 bases between. Germline lookup yields CDR1 MGHDK and CDR2 SYGVNS. The CDR3 runs 13 residues. This sample stems from a study of neurological immune-mediated disorders. The study, taken as a whole, reports: Multiple sclerosis was found to have the least TCR clonal expansion, below healthy controls, and HTLV-1-associated myelopathy the most.

Healthy controls were blood bank volunteers in Maryland, USA. TCRdb re-called the 5' RACE reads with MiXCR, one entry per CDR3 protein. The table lists more than 70,000 distinct CDR3 sequences, under 13% of them singletons. The receptor's source is a middle-aged man in good health. The chain is built from TRBV25-1 and TRBJ2-3; no firm D call. Sequenced input: PBMCs. CDR3 sequence (DNA): TGTGCCAGCAGTGAAGTTAGTGTCGGCGGGCAGTATTTT. Protein sequence: CASSEVSVGGQYF. Full variable domain (missing parts from reference TRBV25-1 and TRBJ2-3): EADIYQTPRYLVIGTGKKITLECSQTMGHDKMYWYQQDPGMELHLIHYSYGVNSTEKGDLSSESTVSRIRTEHFPLTLESARPSHTSQYLCASSEVSVGGQYFGPGTRLTVL.